One and the same sample provided the 10 T cell receptor beta chains below, sequenced in a study of T cells expressing NK-cell markers. TCRdb reprocessed the 5' RACE reads and stores each CDR3 protein as one record, lacking DNA. The repertoire table contains more than 120,000 distinct CDR3 sequences. Sequencing was performed on blood T cells: a sorted CD56 or NKG2C T cell subset, CD4+ or CD8+ T cells, or bulk PBMC T cells (not recorded which). The source is a man aged 18 to 29 in good health.

This chain uses TRBV21-1 with TRBJ2-5; TCRdb reports TRBD2, a call that lacks DNA to check it against. TRBV21-1 is recorded as a pseudogene. The CDR3 is 20 residues long. CDR3 sequence: CASSKACGTEESPHQETQYF.

CDR3 sequence: CASSLGVAGKEEQYF. The chain is built from TRBV5-5 and TRBJ2-7; TCRdb lists TRBD2, though no DNA is available to test this call. CDR1 and CDR2 from the germline V gene are SGHKS and YYEKEE (reference sequence). The CDR3 extends over 15 amino acids.

The chain joins TRBV4-3 to TRBJ2-2; TCRdb indicates TRBD2, and absent DNA this call remains unverified. CDR3 size: 16 residues. The germline V gene has CDR1 LGHNA and CDR2 YSLEER. CDR3 amino acids: CASSQGRLAGAGELFF.

The chain uses TRBV11-2 and TRBJ2-3. Per germline, CDR1 SGHAT and CDR2 FQNNGV. The CDR3 spans 15 residues. The CDR3 here is CASSLEGSELGTQYF.

This chain joins TRBV5-1 and TRBJ2-1; the D gene TCRdb calls, TRBD2, cannot be checked with no DNA. The length of the CDR3 is 14 residues. From germline, CDR1 is SGHRS and CDR2 YFSETQ. This chain's CDR3 is CASSGSLADNEQFF. The whole variable domain, filled in from reference TRBV5-1 and TRBJ2-1, reads KAGVTQTPRYLIKTRGQQVTLSCSPISGHRSVSWYQQTPGQGLQFLFEYFSETQRNKGNFPGRFSGRQFSNSRSEMNVSTLELGDSALYLCASSGSLADNEQFFGPGTRLTVL.

The gene calls are TRBV5-4 and TRBJ2-3; without DNA, the TCRdb call of TRBD1 cannot be checked. CDR1 SGHNT and CDR2 YYREEE come from the germline V gene (reference sequence). The CDR3 runs to 18 residues. The CDR3 protein is CASSLAMAGDRGTDTQYF.

The chain uses TRBV6-5 and TRBJ2-1; TCRdb returns TRBD2, unconfirmable since there is no DNA. Germline CDR1 MNHEY, CDR2 SVGAGI. This CDR3 contains 16 residues. The chain's CDR3 is CASSYDGLARLNEQFF.

The rearrangement uses TRBV28 and TRBJ2-5; TCRdb's assignment of TRBD1 cannot be checked, as there is no DNA. The CDR3 has 14 residues. Germline V gene data show CDR1 as MDHEN and CDR2 as SYDVKM. The CDR3 loop reads CASSSRLLEETQYF.

CDR3 in amino acids: CASSPSRGPDTQYF. The V call is TRBV7-9, the J call TRBJ2-3; checking the TCRdb D call of TRBD1 is not possible without DNA. The germline V gene encodes CDR1 SEHNR and CDR2 FQNEAQ (reference sequence). There are 14 residues in the CDR3.

V usage is TRBV6-1 and J usage is TRBJ2-7; TCRdb calls TRBD1, which cannot be checked without DNA. The CDR3 runs to 15 residues. Germline assignment: CDR1 MNHNS and CDR2 SASEGT. The CDR3 is CASRPWDRVPYEQYF.